The next 21 T cell receptor beta chains were all read from a single sample in a study of blood T cell repertoires in COVID-19. Produced via immunoSEQ multiplex PCR; TCRdb's table is partial and in-frame only. The sample has a few hundred thousand clones; about 81% are singletons. Sequenced input: peripheral blood. Every receptor here comes from a woman of 80 years or more with COVID-19, enrolled during active disease.

This chain links TRBV12-3 or TRBV12-4 with TRBJ1-2; the match to TRBD1 covers 8 bases. Losses at the gene ends were 8 bases for V and 4 bases for J; bases not matched to a gene: 6. There are 13 residues in the CDR3. CDR3 DNA sequence: TGTGCCAGCGGCAGGGGGCTGGGCTATGGCTACACCTTC. Protein: CASGRGLGYGYTF.

The J gene is TRBJ2-1, the V gene TRBV7-9; 10 bases are shared with TRBD1. Germline V CDR1 and CDR2: SEHNR, FQNEAQ (reference sequence). The CDR3 contains 17 residues. V lost 6 bases, J lost 8 bases, and 16 bases stayed unmatched. CDR3 DNA sequence: TGTGCCAGCAGACCCCGAAGCGCGGGACAGGGGAGCGATGAGCAGTTCTTC. Amino acids: CASRPRSAGQGSDEQFF. Full variable domain (outside the CDR3, taken from reference TRBV7-9 and TRBJ2-1): DTGVSQNPRHKITKRGQNVTFRCDPISEHNRLYWYRQTLGQGPEFLTYFQNEAQLEKSRLLSDRFSAERPKGSFSTLEIQRTEQGDSAMYLCASRPRSAGQGSDEQFFGPGTRLTVL.

The chain recombines TRBV7-2 with TRBJ1-3, with TRBD1 as a possible D gene (6 bases). Trimming left V 5 bases short and J 2 bases short, with 16 bases between. CDR1 and CDR2 (germline): SGHTA, FQGNSA. This CDR3 contains 16 residues. The CDR3 nucleotides are TGTGCCAGCAGCGACCCTGTCGACAGGACTGGAAACACCATATATTTT. Its translation: CASSDPVDRTGNTIYF.

V and J are TRBV20-1 and TRBJ2-5, with 8 bases lining up with TRBD2. CDR1 DFQATT and CDR2 SNEGSKA come from the germline V gene (reference sequence). The V gene end was trimmed by 6 bases and the J gene end by 8 bases; junction bases not matched to a gene: 5. The CDR3 contains 11 residues. CDR3 protein: CSAASGGTQYF. CDR3 sequence (DNA): TGCAGTGCGGCAAGCGGGGGTACCCAGTACTTC.

The rearrangement uses TRBV28 and TRBJ1-6; D is unclear. The V gene lost 5 bases and the J gene lost 9 bases, with 8 bases spanning the gap. The CDR3 has 12 residues. Germline V gene data show CDR1 as MDHEN and CDR2 as SYDVKM. The DNA for the CDR3 is TGTGCCAGCAGTCAACTAAGTTCACCCCTCCACTTT. It specifies CASSQLSSPLHF.

The chain uses TRBV18 and TRBJ1-5; D remains unclear. Germline lookup yields CDR1 KGHSH and CDR2 LQKENI. This CDR3 is 13 amino acids long. The V end lost 6 bases, the J end lost 0 bases, and 6 bases lay between the germline ends. In DNA, the CDR3 is TGTGCCAGCTCGTTACATAGCAATCAGCCCCAGCATTTT. This encodes CASSLHSNQPQHF.

V is TRBV6-7 and J is TRBJ1-2; no clear D. TRBV6-7 is noted as an ORF with a role that remains uncertain. V lost 2 bases and J 0 bases, leaving 10 bases between the germline ends. This CDR3 spans 15 amino acids. CDR3 sequence reads: CASSYGESSNYGYTF. The CDR3 DNA reads TGTGCCAGCAGTTACGGAGAAAGTTCTAACTATGGCTACACCTTC.

This sequence joins TRBV6-6 and TRBJ1-5; 7 nucleotides agree with TRBD1. This CDR3 region has 21 residues. CDR1 is MNHNY, CDR2 SVGAGI, per germline (reference sequence). J was trimmed by 0 bases and V by 6 bases; bases with no gene match: 23. The CDR3 here is CASSGQGGLGFGRGSNQPQHF. The CDR3 nucleotides are TGTGCCAGCAGCGGCCAGGGGGGACTAGGTTTTGGAAGGGGTAGCAATCAGCCCCAGCATTTT.

This clone was detected only once. Here the CDR3 DNA reads TGTGCCAGCCGACTAGCGGGGGTGGGTCCAGATACGCAGTATTTT. The encoded protein is CASRLAGVGPDTQYF. The chain combines TRBV6-6 with TRBJ2-3, with 12 positions matching TRBD2. The ends lost 8 bases at V and 4 bases at J; junction bases unmatched: 7. Germline lookup yields CDR1 MNHNY and CDR2 SVGAGI (reference sequence). The CDR3 covers 15 residues.

V gene TRBV28 combines with J gene TRBJ2-7; 11 nucleotides line up with TRBD2. Per the germline V gene, CDR1 is MDHEN and CDR2 is SYDVKM. The V segment lost 5 bases and the J segment 4 bases; nucleotides outside the gene matches: 7. This CDR3 spans 15 amino acids. Here the CDR3 DNA reads TGTGCCAGCAGTACTCCGGGACTAGCGGCATACGAGCAGTACTTC. Amino acid sequence: CASSTPGLAAYEQYF.

The chain uses TRBV11-2 and TRBJ1-3; D is possibly TRBD1 (5 bases). Germline V lookup: CDR1 SGHAT, CDR2 FQNNGV. Trimming shortened V by 5 bases and J by 4 bases, and 9 bases separated the two germline ends. The CDR3 extends over 13 amino acids. The CDR3 is CASSPGRGNTIYF. The CDR3 DNA is TGTGCCAGCAGCCCAGGGAGGGGAAACACCATATATTTT.

The CDR3 sequence: CASSYSSSARGYEQYF. The CDR3 region has the DNA TGTGCCAGCAGTTACTCGAGTTCGGCCAGGGGGTACGAGCAGTACTTC. The V gene is TRBV6-5, the J gene TRBJ2-7, with 7 nucleotides matching TRBD1. The germline V gene has CDR1 MNHEY and CDR2 SVGAGI. This CDR3 is 16 amino acids long. V lost 0 bases and J lost 4; bases outside the gene matches: 9.

V and J are TRBV28 and TRBJ2-7; the D gene is possibly TRBD1 (6 bases). The germline V and J ends were trimmed by 3 bases and 0 bases, with 12 bases remaining between them. Germline-derived CDR1 and CDR2 are MDHEN and SYDVKM. This CDR3 spans 15 amino acids. CDR3 region: CASSFTGSLSYEQYF. CDR3 nucleotide sequence: TGTGCCAGCAGTTTTACAGGGAGCCTCTCCTACGAGCAGTACTTC.

V and J are TRBV6-5 and TRBJ2-7; 11 nucleotides match TRBD2. The CDR3 has 14 residues. From germline, CDR1 is MNHEY and CDR2 SVGAGI. Trimming cost V 6 bases and J 4 bases; bases outside gene matches: 5. CDR3: CASSSPSGGYEQYF. The CDR3 DNA reads as TGTGCCAGCAGCTCTCCTAGCGGGGGGTACGAGCAGTACTTC.

The chain has TRBV27 and TRBJ1-1, with TRBD1 identical over 8 bases. The CDR3 runs 14 residues. CDR1 is MNHEY and CDR2 is SMNVEV in the germline V gene (reference sequence). Losses at the gene ends were 6 bases for V and 8 bases for J; bases not matched to a gene: 11. The CDR3 here is CASSTAPGGREAFF. DNA for the CDR3: TGTGCCAGCAGCACTGCCCCAGGGGGCAGGGAAGCTTTCTTT.

The table lists this clone with a few counts. The sample holds other DNA sequences that translate to the same CDR3. The V and J genes are TRBV6-5 and TRBJ2-7; 10 bases match TRBD2. Germline CDR1 and CDR2: MNHEY and SVGAGI. V gave up 6 bases and J gave up 0 bases; unmatched junction bases: 2. This CDR3 is 14 amino acids long. CDR3 amino acids: CASRLAGSSYEQYF. CDR3 sequence (DNA): TGTGCCAGCAGACTAGCGGGGAGCTCCTACGAGCAGTACTTC.

This clone was detected many times. The CDR3 region is CASSPDMTSGRIGTGELFF. CDR3 coding DNA: TGTGCCAGCAGTCCCGACATGACTAGCGGGAGAATTGGCACCGGGGAGCTGTTTTTT. This chain links TRBV27 with TRBJ2-2, with 12 bases identical to TRBD2. V lost 5 bases, J lost 4 bases, and 14 bases stayed unmatched. CDR1 is MNHEY, CDR2 SMNVEV, per germline (reference sequence). The CDR3 contains 19 residues.

The chain is built from TRBV27 and TRBJ2-3; D not resolved. The germline V gene has CDR1 MNHEY and CDR2 SMNVEV (reference sequence). The CDR3 spans 15 residues. V shed 5 bases and J shed 4 bases, with 16 bases lying between them. This CDR3 is CASSPFATMSDTQYF. DNA for the CDR3: TGTGCCAGCAGTCCTTTCGCCACTATGTCAGATACGCAGTATTTT.

The table lists this clone with a few counts. The chain couples TRBV6-2 or TRBV6-3 to TRBJ1-1; possibly TRBD1 for D (6 bases). The V gene's germline CDR1 is MNHEY and CDR2 SVGEGT. The CDR3 length is 16 residues. V was shortened by 6 bases and J by 8 bases, with 25 bases between the two germline ends. The CDR3 region is CASSPGSRGLNREAFF. The CDR3 nucleotides are TGTGCCAGCAGCCCCGGTAGCAGGGGCCTAAACCGGGAAGCTTTCTTT.

The rearrangement joins TRBV7-8 to TRBJ1-1, with D hard to call. The CDR3 length is 13 residues. The germline gives CDR1 SGHVS, CDR2 FQNEAQ. V shed 8 bases and J shed 3 bases, with 13 bases lying between them. The CDR3 nucleotides are TGTGCCAGCTCTCGGATTCAGGACACTGAAGCTTTCTTT. Encoded protein: CASSRIQDTEAFF.

The rearrangement links TRBV29-1 to TRBJ1-1, with 7 bases aligning to TRBD1. This CDR3 is 14 amino acids long. Germline lookup yields CDR1 SQVTM and CDR2 ANQGSEA. V lost 4 bases and J lost 4; bases outside the gene matches: 9. The CDR3 sequence is CSVGGRGYVTEAFF. In DNA, the CDR3 is TGCAGCGTTGGTGGCAGGGGGTATGTCACTGAAGCTTTCTTT.